The 30 T cell receptor beta chains listed next were all sequenced from one sample in a study of Ad26.COV2.S vaccination and SARS-CoV-2 variants. Treatment indicated: around 19 received Ad26.COV2.S at low or high dose, single or two shots; five or six received placebo; per-sample allocation not given. Sampling took place 63 days after the first vaccine or placebo injection. Libraries were prepared by immunoSEQ multiplex PCR; TCRdb keeps only in-frame clonotypes and omits some of them. The repertoire has around 300,000 clones, more than 85% of them found once; the top ten carry under 6%. The material was peripheral blood, obtained in a trial of Ad26.COV2.S vaccine versus placebo. Receptors originate from a person between 18 and 59 years old who received the Ad26.COV2.S COVID-19 vaccine or a placebo.

The chain uses TRBV19 and TRBJ2-3; 7 nucleotides line up with TRBD2. Germline V gene lookup returns CDR1 LNHDA and CDR2 SQIVND (reference sequence). CDR3 length: 16 amino acids. Germline trimming cut 5 bases from V and 3 bases from J; bases unmatched to any gene: 11. The CDR3 here is CASSLTSRFGTDTQYF. The CDR3, as DNA: TGTGCCAGTAGTTTGACTAGCCGGTTCGGGACAGATACGCAGTATTTT.

J is TRBJ2-2 and V is TRBV5-4; D gene unclear. The germline V gene encodes CDR1 SGHNT and CDR2 YYREEE (reference sequence). The germline V and J ends were trimmed by 1 base and 1 base, with 5 bases remaining between them. CDR3 length: 14 amino acids. CDR3 nucleotide sequence: TGTGCCAGCAGCTTGTGGTTGAACACCGGGGAGCTGTTTTTT. Protein product: CASSLWLNTGELFF.

The chain recombines TRBV28 with TRBJ2-7; D may be TRBD2 (6 bases). This CDR3 has 14 residues. V lost 6 bases and J lost 4, with 16 bases in between. Looked up from germline, CDR1 is MDHEN and CDR2 is SYDVKM. DNA for the CDR3: TGTGCCAGCAGAAGCAACGGGAGAGAATACGAGCAGTACTTC. Amino acid sequence: CASRSNGREYEQYF.

V and J are TRBV5-1 and TRBJ2-2, with D perhaps given as TRBD1 or TRBD2 (6 bases each). Germline V CDR1 and CDR2: SGHRS, YFSETQ. The CDR3 runs to 17 residues. Trimming stripped 4 bases from V and 3 bases from J, with 19 bases between. DNA for the CDR3: TGCGCCAGCAGCCCCCGGTGGGGGGCTGTGGACACCGGGGAGCTGTTTTTT. Encoded protein: CASSPRWGAVDTGELFF.

This clone occurred a few times. The chain links TRBV5-5 to TRBJ2-1, with D uncertain. With 4 bases removed from V and 5 bases from J, the gap between germline ends came to 4 bases. Germline V CDR1 and CDR2: SGHKS, YYEKEE (reference sequence). The CDR3 totals 11 residues. The CDR3 loop is CASSKDNEQFF. CDR3 coding DNA: TGTGCCAGCAGCAAGGACAATGAGCAGTTCTTC.

The V gene is TRBV29-1, the J gene TRBJ2-5, with D perhaps TRBD1 (7 bases). V was cut by 3 bases and J by 0 bases, with 11 bases left in between. From germline, CDR1 is SQVTM and CDR2 ANQGSEA. This CDR3 is 14 amino acids long. This chain's CDR3 is CSVEGGQYQETQYF. The CDR3 DNA reads TGCAGCGTTGAGGGGGGACAGTACCAAGAGACCCAGTACTTC.

This clone appeared a few times. The V gene is TRBV4-2, the J gene TRBJ2-3, with 11 bases that match TRBD2. V dropped 0 bases and J dropped 0; count of bases not matched to a gene: 8. CDR3 length equals 19 residues. Germline loops: CDR1 LGHNA, CDR2 YNFKEQ. The CDR3 sequence is CASSQDFSGRATSTDTQYF. CDR3 DNA: TGTGCCAGCAGCCAAGATTTTAGCGGGAGGGCCACGAGCACAGATACGCAGTATTTT.

This chain joins TRBV5-4 and TRBJ2-1; tentatively, D is TRBD2 (6 bases). Per germline, CDR1 SGHNT and CDR2 YYREEE (reference sequence). The CDR3 is 14 residues long. V was shortened by 4 bases and J by 4 bases, with 12 bases between the two germline ends. The DNA of the CDR3 is TGTGCCAGCAGCATTCCGGGACTGTACAATGAGCAGTTCTTC. It codes for CASSIPGLYNEQFF.

The CDR3 DNA reads as TGTGCCTCAACCCAGCACCACTCTGGAAACACCATATATTTT. This sequence encodes CASTQHHSGNTIYF. The J gene is TRBJ1-3, the V gene TRBV28, with unresolved D. The V and J ends lost 11 bases and 0 bases respectively, with 14 bases between them. Germline CDR1 MDHEN, CDR2 SYDVKM. CDR3 size: 14 residues.

The V call is TRBV5-1, the J call TRBJ1-4; 9 nucleotides align to TRBD1. CDR1 and CDR2 from the germline V gene are SGHRS and YFSETQ. The CDR3 sequence is 15 residues long. The junction had 5 bases not matched to a gene; V was cut back by 4 bases and J by 4 bases. The CDR3 DNA reads TGCGCCAGCAGCCCTCGACAGGGGGGTAATGAAAAACTGTTTTTT. Its translation: CASSPRQGGNEKLFF.

The CDR3 DNA follows: TGTGCCTGGAGTGCGCGGGACAGGGGGCTGGTCGAGCAGTTCTTC. Its protein product is CAWSARDRGLVEQFF. The gene calls are TRBV30 and TRBJ2-1, with 12 bases identical to TRBD1. Germline-derived CDR1 and CDR2 are GTSNPN and SVGIG (reference sequence). This CDR3 spans 15 amino acids. V dropped 1 base and J dropped 10; count of bases not matched to a gene: 8.

This clone was picked up one time. The rearrangement uses TRBV5-6 and TRBJ2-7; D is unresolved. Trimming removed 7 bases at V and 0 bases at J, with 8 bases between. CDR1 is SGHDT, CDR2 YYEEEE, per germline. This CDR3 region has 12 residues. CDR3 residues: CASGRASYEQYF. In DNA form, the CDR3 reads TGTGCCAGCGGTCGGGCCTCCTACGAGCAGTACTTC.

The rearrangement joins TRBV3-1 (or the pseudogene TRBV3-2) to TRBJ2-2; D not certain. This CDR3 has 16 amino acids. Looked up from germline, CDR1 is LGHDT and CDR2 is YNNKEL (reference sequence). Between the trimmed V and J ends, which lost 2 bases and 3 bases, there was a span of 13 bases. CDR3: CASSQILGPYTGELFF. CDR3 DNA sequence: TGTGCCAGCAGCCAAATCCTTGGGCCTTACACCGGGGAGCTGTTTTTT.

J is TRBJ2-1 and V is TRBV5-1, with TRBD1 matching over 9 bases. This CDR3 is 16 amino acids long. V dropped 1 base and J dropped 7; count of bases not matched to a gene: 9. The germline gives CDR1 SGHRS, CDR2 YFSETQ. CDR3: CASSLHPGTGFNEQFF. The DNA of the CDR3 is TGCGCCAGCAGCTTGCACCCCGGGACAGGGTTTAATGAGCAGTTCTTC.

CDR3 in amino acids: CASSFGRTDTQYF. For the CDR3, the DNA is TGTGCCAGCAGCTTTGGGAGAACAGATACGCAGTATTTT. This chain links TRBV11-2 with TRBJ2-3, with a tentative D call TRBD2 (5 bases). Germline V gene sequence: CDR1 SGHAT, CDR2 FQNNGV. The CDR3 is made up of 13 amino acids. V was clipped by 3 bases and J by 3 bases, with 7 bases between them.

The genes are TRBV30 and TRBJ2-7; 8 bases are shared with TRBD2. Germline V gene sequence: CDR1 GTSNPN, CDR2 SVGIG (reference sequence). This CDR3 contains 15 residues. With 0 bases clipped from V and 1 base from J, the junction kept 5 bases outside the gene matches. In nucleotides, the CDR3 is TGTGCCTGGAGTGTAGGCCTAGCGGGTTCCTACGAGCAGTACTTC. It codes for CAWSVGLAGSYEQYF.

This chain links TRBV7-9 with TRBJ2-1, with 8 bases aligning to TRBD1. Trimming removed 5 bases from V and 1 base from J; junction bases left unmatched: 4. The germline CDR1 and CDR2 sequences are SEHNR and FQNEAQ (reference sequence). The CDR3 contains 15 residues. CDR3 sequence (DNA): TGTGCCAGCAGCCCGACAGGGGCTTCCTACAATGAGCAGTTCTTC. Encoded protein: CASSPTGASYNEQFF.

The chain recombines TRBV19 with TRBJ2-1, with a weak D call TRBD2 (6 bases). From germline, CDR1 is LNHDA and CDR2 SQIVND (reference sequence). The CDR3 loop spans 12 amino acids. V dropped 6 bases and J dropped 6 bases, with 9 bases sitting between them. The CDR3 loop reads CASREGFNEQFF. The CDR3 DNA reads as TGTGCCAGTAGGGAGGGCTTCAATGAGCAGTTCTTC.

This clone has just one count. The chain has TRBV19 and TRBJ1-4; no definite D call. V was cut by 3 bases and J by 7 bases, with 18 bases left in between. This CDR3 is built from 16 residues. Germline V gene lookup returns CDR1 LNHDA and CDR2 SQIVND (reference sequence). In DNA, the CDR3 is TGTGCCAGTAGTATTGCCCGGGCGCCAGCCGGTGAAAAACTGTTTTTT. Protein: CASSIARAPAGEKLFF.

Here the CDR3 reads CAISEGPADQPQHF. The DNA for the CDR3 is TGTGCCATCAGCGAAGGGCCCGCAGATCAGCCCCAGCATTTT. V is TRBV10-3 and J is TRBJ1-5; no clear D gene. Germline CDR1 and CDR2: ENHRY and SYGVKD. The CDR3 spans 14 residues. V was shortened by 6 bases and J by 5 bases, with 14 bases between the two germline ends.

The chain carries TRBV28 and TRBJ2-1, with D unclear. V was pared by 6 bases and J by 5 bases, with 20 bases between. CDR3 length: 16 amino acids. The germline gives CDR1 MDHEN, CDR2 SYDVKM. In nucleotides, the CDR3 is TGTGCCAGCAGCCTGCTAGGAGCATCACACCACAATGAGCAGTTCTTC. Amino acid sequence: CASSLLGASHHNEQFF.

This rearrangement joins TRBV28 to TRBJ2-3, with 8 bases matching TRBD2. CDR1 is MDHEN, CDR2 SYDVKM, per germline. V lost 2 bases and J lost 4; bases outside the gene matches: 2. The CDR3 extends over 14 amino acids. Written as DNA, the CDR3 is TGTGCCAGCAGTTTAGAGCGGGAGTCAGATACGCAGTATTTT. Residues: CASSLERESDTQYF. Using reference TRBV28 and TRBJ2-3 for the parts outside the CDR3, the full variable domain is DVKVTQSSRYLVKRTGEKVFLECVQDMDHENMFWYRQDPGLGLRLIYFSYDVKMKEKGDIPEGYSVSREKKERFSLILESASTNQTSMYLCASSLERESDTQYFGPGTRLTVL.

This clone appeared once. This chain uses TRBV7-8 with TRBJ2-2; 7 positions agree with TRBD2. The germline gives CDR1 SGHVS, CDR2 FQNEAQ. The V gene end was trimmed by 2 bases and the J gene end by 6 bases; junction bases not matched to a gene: 12. This CDR3 region has 17 residues. The CDR3 is CASSLRFGGRDSGELFF. The CDR3 bases are TGTGCCAGCAGCTTACGGTTCGGCGGGAGAGACTCCGGGGAGCTGTTTTTT.

The V and J genes are TRBV27 and TRBJ2-3, with 11 positions matching TRBD2. CDR3 size: 15 residues. V gave up 2 bases and J gave up 3 bases; unmatched junction bases: 1. Germline V gene sequence: CDR1 MNHEY, CDR2 SMNVEV (reference sequence). The CDR3 spells CASSLLAGGTDTQYF. As DNA, the CDR3 is TGTGCCAGCAGTTTACTAGCGGGAGGAACAGATACGCAGTATTTT.

The genes are TRBV7-9 and TRBJ2-1, with D unresolved. The CDR3 totals 13 residues. V was pared by 5 bases and J by 9 bases, with 14 bases between. The germline gives CDR1 SEHNR, CDR2 FQNEAQ (reference sequence). For the CDR3, the DNA is TGTGCCAGCAGCCTTCACCCGCCCCCTGAGCAGTTCTTC. Protein sequence: CASSLHPPPEQFF.

The chain uses TRBV5-6 and TRBJ2-6, with D uncertain. CDR3 length: 15 amino acids. Per germline, CDR1 SGHDT and CDR2 YYEEEE. Trimming stripped 4 bases from V and 0 bases from J, with 8 bases between. CDR3: CASSLQVSGANVLTF. In DNA, the CDR3 is TGTGCCAGCAGCCTCCAAGTCTCTGGGGCCAACGTCCTGACTTTC.

The gene calls are TRBV5-1 and TRBJ1-2, with TRBD1 as a possible D gene (5 bases). Germline CDR1 SGHRS, CDR2 YFSETQ. Trimming removed 2 bases at V and 2 bases at J, with 13 bases between. CDR3 length: 15 amino acids. CDR3: CASSFGGRDNYGYTF. The CDR3 DNA sequence: TGCGCCAGCAGCTTTGGAGGGAGGGACAACTATGGCTACACCTTC.

The V and J genes are TRBV5-5 and TRBJ2-7; the match to TRBD1 covers 11 bases. CDR3 length equals 15 residues. J gave up 4 bases and V 0 bases, and 3 bases lay outside the gene matches. CDR1 and CDR2 (germline): SGHKS, YYEKEE (reference sequence). CDR3 bases: TGTGCCAGCAGCTTGGTCCGGGACAGGGGGTACGAGCAGTACTTC. It translates to CASSLVRDRGYEQYF.

This CDR3 reads CASSIVSGGDEQFF. The CDR3 DNA follows: TGTGCCAGTAGTATAGTATCTGGGGGCGATGAGCAGTTCTTC. The V call is TRBV19, the J call TRBJ2-1, with D perhaps matching TRBD1 (6 bases). The germline CDR1 and CDR2 sequences are LNHDA and SQIVND (reference sequence). The V end was cut by 1 base, the J end by 8 bases, with 12 bases between. The CDR3 runs to 14 residues. The variable domain in full, completed from reference TRBV19 and TRBJ2-1, reads DGGITQSPKYLFRKEGQNVTLSCEQNLNHDAMYWYRQDPGQGLRLIYYSQIVNDFQKGDIAEGYSVSREKKESFPLTVTSAQKNPTAFYLCASSIVSGGDEQFFGPGTRLTVL.

This sequence joins TRBV15 and TRBJ2-1; D ambiguous. This CDR3 contains 15 residues. V gave up 0 bases and J gave up 10 bases, with 16 bases separating them. Germline values: CDR1 LNHNV, CDR2 YYDKDF (reference sequence). The CDR3 loop is CATSRDRSGSAEQFF. Written as DNA, the CDR3 is TGTGCCACCAGCAGAGATAGATCCGGCAGTGCGGAGCAGTTCTTC.